A selection of T cell receptor beta chains follows, all from one sample in a study of blood T cell repertoires in COVID-19. Some clones are missing from TCRdb's copy, which holds only in-frame ones; the method was immunoSEQ multiplex PCR. This table holds tens of thousands of clones, more than 75% found once. The sequenced sample consisted of peripheral blood. The receptors here all came from a man between 60 and 75 years old with acute or convalescent COVID-19. Both conserved end residues are part of each CDR3. Each record gives: CDR3 protein, CDR3 DNA, J gene, V gene, D gene, clone size. A D gene is named only where the DNA matches it firmly. Expanded clones are given a class, and other clones once, few, many or no size at all.

CASSIPRGGTKNIQYF,TGTGCCAGTAGTATCCCCAGAGGGGGAACCAAAAACATTCAGTACTTC,TRBJ2-4,TRBV19,NA,NA
CASSPGQRNTGELFF,TGTGCCAGCAGCCCGGGACAGAGAAACACCGGGGAGCTGTTTTTT,TRBJ2-2,TRBV7-3,TRBD1,few
CALGQISQETQYF,TGTGCCTTGGGACAGATATCCCAAGAGACCCAGTACTTC,TRBJ2-5,TRBV30,TRBD1,NA
CAWTLRQGFVPNSPLHF,TGTGCCTGGACATTGCGACAGGGGTTTGTTCCGAATTCACCCCTCCACTTT,TRBJ1-6,TRBV30,TRBD1,NA
CASSLRGYEQFF,TGTGCCAGCAGCTTGCGGGGGTATGAGCAGTTCTTC,TRBJ2-1,TRBV7-8,TRBD2,NA
CASGRGGDTDTQYF,TGTGCTAGTGGCCGGGGGGGTGACACAGATACGCAGTATTTT,TRBJ2-3,TRBV12-5,TRBD2,NA
CAISDDNSGGVPYEQYF,TGTGCCATCAGTGATGATAATAGCGGGGGGGTACCCTACGAGCAGTACTTC,TRBJ2-7,TRBV10-3,TRBD2,NA
CASTGAGGPGETQYF,TGTGCCAGCACCGGGGCGGGGGGGCCTGGTGAGACCCAGTACTTC,TRBJ2-5,TRBV7-6,TRBD2,NA
CASSVDRGLSGNTIYF,TGTGCCAGCAGCGTAGACAGGGGCCTTTCTGGAAACACCATATATTTT,TRBJ1-3,TRBV9,TRBD1,NA
CASSLAGIQETQYF,TGTGCCAGCAGCCTGGCGGGGATTCAAGAGACCCAGTACTTC,TRBJ2-5,TRBV3-1/TRBV3-2,NA,NA
CASSLRQGVYNEQFF,TGTGCCAGCAGCTTGAGGCAGGGGGTCTACAATGAGCAGTTCTTC,TRBJ2-1,TRBV5-4,TRBD1,NA
CASSSGATDIPPNYGYTF,TGTGCCAGCAGTTCTGGGGCAACTGACATCCCCCCTAACTATGGCTACACCTTC,TRBJ1-2,TRBV28,NA,NA